These 6 T cell receptor beta chains originate from one sample sequenced in a study of T cell clones after liver transplantation. Using immunoSEQ multiplex PCR, the repertoire was profiled, and TCRdb retains in-frame clones only, with some absent. The sample lists 40,000 to 65,000 clones, about four fifths occurring once. The material sequenced was CD4+ T cells from blood, taken before liver transplant. The receptors here all came from a human donor who received a liver transplant.

The J gene is TRBJ2-7, the V gene TRBV7-3; 7 bases fit TRBD2. Trimming took 4 bases from V and 0 from J; bases not matched to a gene: 3. The V gene's germline CDR1 is SGHTA and CDR2 FQGTGA. The length of the CDR3 is 14 residues. CDR3 sequence: CASSWGGSSYEQYF. The CDR3 DNA follows: TGTGCCAGCAGCTGGGGCGGGAGCTCCTACGAGCAGTACTTC.

V is TRBV5-1 and J is TRBJ2-5; possibly TRBD2 for D (5 bases). The CDR3 has 14 amino acids. Per germline, CDR1 SGHRS and CDR2 YFSETQ. Trimming removed 2 bases from V and 3 bases from J, with 11 bases in between. The CDR3 sequence: CASSFGGPEETQYF. In nucleotides, the CDR3 is TGCGCCAGCAGCTTTGGAGGCCCAGAAGAGACCCAGTACTTC.

Concerning this clone: A much larger clone differs from this one at a single base, so this may be a read error. V is TRBV2 and J is TRBJ1-1; D is unresolved. CDR1 is SNHLY and CDR2 is FYNNEI in the germline V gene. The V gene lost 6 bases and the J gene lost 2 bases, with 7 bases spanning the gap. The CDR3 covers 12 residues. The CDR3 nucleotides read TGTGCCAGCAGGGACCCCAACACTGAAGCTTTCTTT. Protein product: CASRDPNTEAFF.

This clone was observed a handful of times. The V call is TRBV9, the J call TRBJ1-4; 7 nucleotides align to TRBD1. The CDR3 is made up of 14 amino acids. J gave up 10 bases and V 0 bases, and 6 bases lay outside the gene matches. The germline CDR1 and CDR2 sequences are SGDLS and YYNGEE. The CDR3 loop is CASSVEQGRGKLFF. The DNA for the CDR3 is TGTGCCAGCAGCGTAGAACAGGGGAGGGGAAAACTGTTTTTT.

This chain connects TRBV29-1 to TRBJ2-1, with D uncertain. The germline gives CDR1 SQVTM, CDR2 ANQGSEA. The length of the CDR3 is 15 residues. The V and J ends lost 6 bases and 0 bases respectively, with 15 bases between them. The CDR3 loop is CSVEPFQSSYNEQFF. The CDR3 DNA sequence: TGCAGCGTAGAACCCTTCCAAAGCTCCTACAATGAGCAGTTCTTC.

The V gene is TRBV18, the J gene TRBJ2-5; D is unresolved. From germline, CDR1 is KGHSH and CDR2 LQKENI. Trimming shortened V by 2 bases and J by 4 bases, and 5 bases separated the two germline ends. The CDR3 runs to 12 residues. CDR3 amino acids: CASSPLTETQYF. The CDR3 nucleotides read TGTGCCAGCTCACCATTGACAGAGACCCAGTACTTC.